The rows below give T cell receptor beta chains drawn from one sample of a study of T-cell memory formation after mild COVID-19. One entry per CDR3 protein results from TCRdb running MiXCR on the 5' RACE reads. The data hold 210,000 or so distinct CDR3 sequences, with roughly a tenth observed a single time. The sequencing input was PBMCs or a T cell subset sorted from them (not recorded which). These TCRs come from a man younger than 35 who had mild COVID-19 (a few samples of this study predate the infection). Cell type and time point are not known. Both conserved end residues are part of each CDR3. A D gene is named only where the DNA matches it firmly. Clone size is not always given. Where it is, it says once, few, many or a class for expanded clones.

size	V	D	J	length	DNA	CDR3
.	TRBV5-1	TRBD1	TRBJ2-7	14	TGCGCCAGCAGCTTGGCGACAGGGGGCTACGAGCAGTACTTC	CASSLATGGYEQYF
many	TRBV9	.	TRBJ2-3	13	TGTGCCAGCAGCGTAGCTTTAGCAGATACGCAGTATTTT	CASSVALADTQYF
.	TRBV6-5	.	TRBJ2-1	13	TGTGCCAGCTGGGACACTTTCAACAATGAGCAGTTCTTC	CASWDTFNNEQFF
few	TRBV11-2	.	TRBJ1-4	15	TGTGCCAGCAGCTTAGGGGTTTATCGTAATGAAAAACTGTTTTTT	CASSLGVYRNEKLFF
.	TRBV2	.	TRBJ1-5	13	TGTGCCAGCAGCCAATACGGCAATCAGCCCCAGCATTTT	CASSQYGNQPQHF
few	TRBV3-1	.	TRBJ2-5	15	TGTGCCAGCAGCCAAGCAACAGGGTCATCGGAGACCCAGTACTTC	CASSQATGSSETQYF
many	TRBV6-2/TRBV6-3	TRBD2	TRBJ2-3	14	TGTGCCAGCAGTCCCAGCGGGGGCTCAGATACGCAGTATTTT	CASSPSGGSDTQYF
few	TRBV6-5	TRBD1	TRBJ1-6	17	TGTGCCAGCAGTCCAGGCTCCGGGACAGGGGTAACTTCACCCCTCCACTTT	CASSPGSGTGVTSPLHF
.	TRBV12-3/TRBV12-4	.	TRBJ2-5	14	TGTGCCAGCAGTCTTTTTTTGGATAAGGAGACCCAGTACTTC	CASSLFLDKETQYF
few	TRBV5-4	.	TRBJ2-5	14	TGTGCCAGCAGATCGGACCGGGGTAAAGAGACCCAGTACTTC	CASRSDRGKETQYF
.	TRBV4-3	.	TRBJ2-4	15	TGCGCCAGCAGCCAAGAGGGGGTAGTGGATAACATTCAGTACTTC	CASSQEGVVDNIQYF
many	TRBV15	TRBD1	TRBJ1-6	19	TGTGCCACCAGCAGTGACCGGGACAGGGGATGGAACTATAATTCACCCCTCCACTTT	CATSSDRDRGWNYNSPLHF
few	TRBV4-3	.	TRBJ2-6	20	TGCGCCAGCAGCCAAGAGTCCTCCGGCAGGATTACCTCTGGGGCCAACGTCCTGACTTTC	CASSQESSGRITSGANVLTF
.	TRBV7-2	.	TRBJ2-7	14	TGTGCCAGCAGCCCCCGGCGGAGTCTCTACGAGCAGTACTTC	CASSPRRSLYEQYF